The 22 T cell receptor beta chains below all came from one sample that was sequenced in a study of technical replicates of blood from a handful of donors. Clones were read by immunoSEQ multiplex PCR, and TCRdb kept only the in-frame ones, dropping some. This table has tens of thousands of clones, nearly 96% appearing once. Source material: T cells isolated from PBMCs. These receptors came from a human donor in good health.

V is TRBV5-1 and J is TRBJ2-7, with 7 bases identical to TRBD1. Germline-derived CDR1 and CDR2 are SGHRS and YFSETQ. The CDR3 is 14 amino acids. J lost 3 bases, V lost 2 bases, and 5 bases had no gene match. The CDR3 region is CASSLQGTHYEQYF. The CDR3 bases are TGCGCCAGCAGCTTACAGGGGACCCACTACGAGCAGTACTTC.

In this sample, this clone turned up once. The CDR3 loop is CASSGGTDIYEQYF. The CDR3 nucleotides are TGTGCCAGCAGCGGAGGGACAGATATTTACGAGCAGTACTTC. The chain has TRBV11-2 and TRBJ2-7; D might be TRBD1 (7 bases). Germline-derived CDR1 and CDR2 are SGHAT and FQNNGV. CDR3 length: 14 residues. Trimming took off 5 bases at V and 4 bases at J, with 15 bases between the two ends.

The CDR3 loop is CASSQLGGEQYF. CDR3 DNA: TGCGCCAGCAGCCAACTCGGGGGGGAGCAGTACTTC. This chain uses TRBV4-1 with TRBJ2-7; 7 bases line up with TRBD2. V shed 2 bases, J shed 7 bases, and the junction held 2 bases outside the gene matches. Looked up from germline, CDR1 is MGHRA and CDR2 is YSYEKL. This CDR3 spans 12 amino acids.

The gene calls are TRBV19 and TRBJ2-1, with TRBD2 as a possible D gene (5 bases). Germline V gene lookup returns CDR1 LNHDA and CDR2 SQIVND (reference sequence). V lost 3 bases and J 10 bases, leaving 13 bases between the germline ends. The CDR3 spans 13 residues. CDR3 nucleotides: TGTGCCAGTAGTATTCTGGGGAGATGGGAGCAGTTCTTC. Translated: CASSILGRWEQFF.

This sequence joins TRBV9 and TRBJ2-7; 8 bases match TRBD1. The CDR3 is 15 amino acids. The V gene end was trimmed by 0 bases and the J gene end by 2 bases; junction bases not matched to a gene: 4. CDR1 and CDR2 (germline): SGDLS, YYNGEE. This CDR3 is CASSVDNRGTYEQYF. The CDR3 region has the DNA TGTGCCAGCAGCGTAGATAACAGGGGGACCTACGAGCAGTACTTC.

J is TRBJ2-1 and V is TRBV5-6; TRBD1 is a possible D gene (6 bases). Germline V lookup: CDR1 SGHDT, CDR2 YYEEEE. V was clipped by 1 base and J by 3 bases, with 11 bases between them. This CDR3 has 15 amino acids. The CDR3 region has the DNA TGTGCCAGCAGCTTGATTCGGGACAACTACAATGAGCAGTTCTTC. Amino acid sequence: CASSLIRDNYNEQFF.

The CDR3 is CASSLEGTDQPQHF. For the CDR3, the DNA is TGTGCCAGCAGTTTAGAGGGTACGGATCAGCCCCAGCATTTT. The rearrangement links TRBV27 to TRBJ1-5; no definite D call. V lost 2 bases to trimming and J lost 5 bases, with 10 bases between them. The germline CDR1 and CDR2 sequences are MNHEY and SMNVEV (reference sequence). The CDR3 extends over 14 amino acids.

The genes are TRBV28 and TRBJ2-3, with TRBD1 matching 9 bases. CDR1 is MDHEN, CDR2 SYDVKM, per germline. V lost 5 bases and J lost 6; bases outside the gene matches: 9. The CDR3 loop spans 15 amino acids. The CDR3 DNA reads TGTGCCAGCAGTCGCTCCGGGACAGGGTCGGATACGCAGTATTTT. As protein: CASSRSGTGSDTQYF.

The rearrangement links TRBV18 to TRBJ2-7; a weak D match, TRBD1 (7 bases). From germline, CDR1 is KGHSH and CDR2 LQKENI. The CDR3 is made up of 15 amino acids. Trimming stripped 4 bases from V and 5 bases from J, with 18 bases between. The CDR3 region is CASSLPGAQGNEQYF. The CDR3 DNA follows: TGTGCCAGCTCACTCCCGGGGGCACAGGGGAACGAGCAGTACTTC.

This chain links TRBV6-6 with TRBJ1-1; 7 bases match TRBD1. CDR1 and CDR2 (germline): MNHNY, SVGAGI (reference sequence). The junction had 6 bases not matched to a gene; V was cut back by 10 bases and J by 4 bases. The CDR3 has 12 residues. CDR3 sequence reads: CAIGQASTEAFF. The CDR3 DNA reads as TGTGCCATCGGACAGGCGAGCACTGAAGCTTTCTTT.

This rearrangement joins TRBV4-3 to TRBJ2-1; tentatively, D is TRBD2 (6 bases). Germline V CDR1 and CDR2: LGHNA, YSLEER. The CDR3 extends over 19 amino acids. V was trimmed by 0 bases and J by 1 base, leaving 19 bases between them. The CDR3 spells CASSQDNVQAGPSYNEQFF. For the CDR3, the DNA is TGCGCCAGCAGCCAAGATAATGTTCAGGCGGGACCGTCCTACAATGAGCAGTTCTTC.

The chain combines TRBV10-3 with TRBJ1-2; D might be TRBD1 (5 bases). The V gene lost 7 bases and the J gene lost 4 bases, with 13 bases spanning the gap. CDR3 length: 13 residues. From germline, CDR1 is ENHRY and CDR2 SYGVKD. The CDR3 DNA is TGTGCCATCACAGACAGTTACACCTATGGCTACACCTTC. Its protein product is CAITDSYTYGYTF.

The chain joins TRBV13 to TRBJ2-2, with 8 bases aligning to TRBD2. Germline V gives CDR1 PRHDT, CDR2 FYEKMQ (reference sequence). The junction had 5 bases not matched to a gene; V was cut back by 2 bases and J by 3 bases. The CDR3 sequence is 16 residues long. CDR3 sequence reads: CASSLIGLAYTGELFF. DNA of the CDR3: TGTGCCAGCAGCTTAATAGGACTAGCTTACACCGGGGAGCTGTTTTTT. The full variable domain, with the rest looked up from reference TRBV13 and TRBJ2-2, is AAGVIQSPRHLIKEKRETATLKCYPIPRHDTVYWYQQGPGQDPQFLISFYEKMQSDKGSIPDRFSAQQFSDYHSELNMSSLELGDSALYFCASSLIGLAYTGELFFGEGSRLTVL.

The V and J genes are TRBV28 and TRBJ1-5; D is uncertain. Trimming cost V 5 bases and J 5 bases, with 16 bases left between them. Germline V gene data show CDR1 as MDHEN and CDR2 as SYDVKM. The CDR3 contains 15 residues. The CDR3 nucleotides are TGTGCCAGCAGTCCCCGGGGAGGCTTTGATCAGCCCCAGCATTTT. It specifies CASSPRGGFDQPQHF.

In its sample, this clone was seen a few times. V gene TRBV6-5 combines with J gene TRBJ2-1, with D maybe TRBD2 (6 bases). The germline V and J ends were trimmed by 1 base and 8 bases, with 9 bases remaining between them. The germline V gene encodes CDR1 MNHEY and CDR2 SVGAGI. This CDR3 has 13 amino acids. CDR3 residues: CASSYFWGDEQFF. For the CDR3, the DNA is TGTGCCAGCAGTTACTTTTGGGGGGATGAGCAGTTCTTC.

The chain uses TRBV6-6 and TRBJ2-7; D is unclear. CDR1 and CDR2 (germline): MNHNY, SVGAGI (reference sequence). Between the trimmed V and J ends, which lost 3 bases and 6 bases, there was a span of 12 bases. The CDR3 runs to 13 residues. The CDR3 DNA reads TGTGCCAGCAGTTATCAGGAACCTCTCGAGCAGTACTTC. Translation gives CASSYQEPLEQYF.

The genes are TRBV6-1 and TRBJ2-1; no reliable D call. In germline, CDR1 is MNHNS, CDR2 SASEGT. V was cut by 3 bases and J by 9 bases, with 15 bases left in between. This CDR3 has 14 amino acids. The chain's CDR3 is CASSDWAGESEQFF. CDR3 nucleotide sequence: TGTGCCAGCAGTGATTGGGCAGGCGAATCTGAGCAGTTCTTC.

The chain couples TRBV6-5 to TRBJ1-5; the match to TRBD1 covers 7 bases. The ends lost 0 bases at V and 4 bases at J; junction bases unmatched: 6. Looked up from germline, CDR1 is MNHEY and CDR2 is SVGAGI. This CDR3 region has 16 residues. The CDR3 loop is CASSYSRDSLNQPQHF. CDR3 nucleotides: TGTGCCAGCAGTTACTCGAGGGACAGCCTAAATCAGCCCCAGCATTTT.

This CDR3 is CASAGQLPEAFF. CDR3 DNA sequence: TGTGCCAGCGCGGGACAGCTTCCTGAAGCTTTCTTT. The rearrangement uses TRBV2 and TRBJ1-1, with TRBD1 matching over 7 bases. The junction had 6 bases not matched to a gene; V was cut back by 8 bases and J by 6 bases. The CDR3 loop spans 12 amino acids. The germline V gene has CDR1 SNHLY and CDR2 FYNNEI.

V and J are TRBV7-2 and TRBJ2-7; TRBD1 matches 9 bases. The trim removed 5 bases at V and 7 bases at J, leaving 6 bases unmatched. Looked up from germline, CDR1 is SGHTA and CDR2 is FQGNSA. The CDR3 has 13 residues. CDR3 region: CASSTGQGWEQYF. CDR3 sequence (DNA): TGTGCCAGCAGCACGGGACAGGGCTGGGAGCAGTACTTC. Based on the CDR3 plus reference TRBV7-2 and TRBJ2-7, the full variable domain is GAGVSQSPSNKVTEKGKDVELRCDPISGHTALYWYRQSLGQGLEFLIYFQGNSAPDKSGLPSDRFSAERTGGSVSTLTIQRTQQEDSAVYLCASSTGQGWEQYFGPGTRLTVT.

The chain carries TRBV28 and TRBJ2-7, with TRBD1 matching 9 bases. This CDR3 spans 15 amino acids. After removal of 6 bases from V and 4 bases from J, the junction contained 10 bases not matched to a gene. The germline gives CDR1 MDHEN, CDR2 SYDVKM. CDR3 region: CASSQRGTGKYEQYF. CDR3 sequence (DNA): TGTGCCAGCAGCCAACGCGGGACAGGGAAATACGAGCAGTACTTC. Using reference TRBV28 and TRBJ2-7 for the parts outside the CDR3, the full variable domain is DVKVTQSSRYLVKRTGEKVFLECVQDMDHENMFWYRQDPGLGLRLIYFSYDVKMKEKGDIPEGYSVSREKKERFSLILESASTNQTSMYLCASSQRGTGKYEQYFGPGTRLTVT.

Points on this clone: Its ends do not fully match the called genes, so a read error is possible. This rearrangement joins TRBV5-1 to TRBJ2-7; 14 bases agree with TRBD2. CDR1 is SGHRS, CDR2 YFSETQ, per germline. The CDR3 spans 14 residues. CDR3 nucleotides: TGCGCCAGCAGGTTGGGACTAGCGGGAGACGAGCAGTACTTC. Its translation is CASRLGLAGDEQYF. The entire variable domain, with the rest obtained from reference TRBV5-1 and TRBJ2-7, is as follows: KAGVTQTPRYLIKTRGQQVTLSCSPISGHRSVSWYQQTPGQGLQFLFEYFSETQRNKGNFPGRFSGRQFSNSRSEMNVSTLELGDSALYLCASRLGLAGDEQYFGPGTRLTVT.